These 10 T cell receptor beta chains share one sample of origin, sequenced in a study of T cells in Graves' hyperthyroidism and ophthalmopathy. Using RNA transcripts as the source, TCR beta CDR3 regions were amplified. Carried out on the TCR CDR3, a first-round RT-PCR used the HTBI primer set. TCRdb ran MiXCR on the multiplex PCR reads and lists one entry per CDR3 protein. There are hundreds of thousands of distinct CDR3 sequences in the sample; under 25% occur only once, and under 35% lies in the top ten. The sequencing input was blood. These TCRs come from a man between 25 and 39 years old with Graves' ophthalmopathy.

This clonotype was found a few times. DNA for the CDR3: TGCGCCAGCAGTAGACCAAGGGAATATACGCAGTATTTT. Protein product: CASSRPREYTQYF. V usage is TRBV10-2 and J usage is TRBJ2-3; D not resolved. There are 13 residues in the CDR3. Germline V gene lookup returns CDR1 WSHSY and CDR2 SAAADI. V was cut by 5 bases and J by 7 bases, with 13 bases left in between.

This clonotype was found many times. The chain has TRBV11-2 and TRBJ2-3, with D possibly called TRBD1 or TRBD2 (7 bases each). The CDR3 is made up of 18 amino acids. Looked up from germline, CDR1 is SGHAT and CDR2 is FQNNGV. The V gene lost 3 bases and the J gene lost 2 bases, with 21 bases spanning the gap. CDR3 in DNA: TGTGCCAGCAGCTTGGAGCGGGACAGCCTCCTATACACAGATACGCAGTATTTT. This gives the protein CASSLERDSLLYTDTQYF.

The chain links TRBV7-9 to TRBJ1-2; weak D call: TRBD1 (5 bases). The germline gives CDR1 SEHNR, CDR2 FQNEAQ (reference sequence). The V end lost 7 bases, the J end lost 6 bases, and 18 bases lay between the germline ends. CDR3 length: 14 amino acids. CDR3 bases: TGTGCCAGCACCTCTTTGGGACTACGTGATGGCTACACCTTC. Its translation is CASTSLGLRDGYTF.

This clonotype was recorded a few times. The genes are TRBV5-1 and TRBJ1-2; D may be TRBD1 (5 bases). CDR3 length: 15 residues. V was cut by 4 bases and J by 4 bases, with 17 bases left in between. Per germline, CDR1 SGHRS and CDR2 YFSETQ. In nucleotides, the CDR3 is TGCGCCAGCAGCGATCTCGGGACGATCTCCTATGGCTACACCTTC. It codes for CASSDLGTISYGYTF.

This clonotype was recorded many times. The CDR3: CASSLQGYGYTF. The CDR3 bases are TGTGCCAGCAGTTTACAGGGCTATGGCTACACCTTC. The chain is built from TRBV28 and TRBJ1-2; D is perhaps TRBD1 (5 bases). V lost 2 bases and J lost 4, with 5 bases in between. CDR3 length equals 12 residues. Germline loops: CDR1 MDHEN, CDR2 SYDVKM.

This clonotype came up a few times. V is TRBV7-3 and J is TRBJ2-1; no firm D call. Germline V gene lookup returns CDR1 SGHTA and CDR2 FQGTGA. Trimming pared 4 bases from V and 7 bases from J, leaving 11 bases between. The CDR3 runs 13 residues. This CDR3 is CASSSSQSNEQFF. CDR3 DNA sequence: TGTGCCAGCAGCTCCTCCCAGTCGAATGAGCAGTTCTTC.

Comments on this clonotype: This likely reflects a read error, since a far larger clone is one base away. The rearrangement uses TRBV7-2 and TRBJ2-1; D ambiguous. Trimming took 3 bases from V and 10 from J, leaving 7 bases between them. The germline gives CDR1 SGHTA, CDR2 FQGNSA. The CDR3 totals 11 residues. The CDR3 here is CASSFEGEQFF. The CDR3 DNA sequence: TGTGCCAGCAGCTTCGAAGGAGAGCAGTTCTTC. The full variable domain, its missing parts supplied by reference TRBV7-2 and TRBJ2-1, is GAGVSQSPSNKVTEKGKDVELRCDPISGHTALYWYRQSLGQGLEFLIYFQGNSAPDKSGLPSDRFSAERTGGSVSTLTIQRTQQEDSAVYLCASSFEGEQFFGPGTRLTVL.

The chain is built from TRBV7-2 and TRBJ2-4, with TRBD2 matching over 10 bases. The ends lost 2 bases at V and 5 bases at J; junction bases unmatched: 6. The length of the CDR3 is 16 residues. Germline V lookup: CDR1 SGHTA, CDR2 FQGNSA. This chain's CDR3 is CASSLRSGRAQNIQYF. CDR3 DNA sequence: TGTGCCAGCAGCTTAAGAAGCGGGAGGGCTCAAAACATTCAGTACTTC.

The gene calls are TRBV14 and TRBJ2-1; D uncertain. Trimming removed 3 bases from V and 4 bases from J, with 10 bases in between. The CDR3 is 14 amino acids. Germline V gene lookup returns CDR1 SGHDN and CDR2 FVKESK. This CDR3 is CASSHLSDYNEQFF. CDR3 coding DNA: TGTGCCAGCAGCCACCTATCGGATTACAATGAGCAGTTCTTC.

As regards this clonotype: This sequence may be a read error, since a much larger clone differs from it by one base. This chain uses TRBV30 with TRBJ2-1; possibly TRBD2 for D (6 bases). CDR1 and CDR2 from the germline V gene are GTSNPN and SVGIG (reference sequence). CDR3 length: 15 residues. V shed 0 bases and J shed 7 bases, with 16 bases lying between them. CDR3 protein: CAWSVIVGGRNEQFF. In DNA, the CDR3 is TGTGCCTGGAGTGTAATTGTGGGAGGCAGAAATGAGCAGTTCTTC.